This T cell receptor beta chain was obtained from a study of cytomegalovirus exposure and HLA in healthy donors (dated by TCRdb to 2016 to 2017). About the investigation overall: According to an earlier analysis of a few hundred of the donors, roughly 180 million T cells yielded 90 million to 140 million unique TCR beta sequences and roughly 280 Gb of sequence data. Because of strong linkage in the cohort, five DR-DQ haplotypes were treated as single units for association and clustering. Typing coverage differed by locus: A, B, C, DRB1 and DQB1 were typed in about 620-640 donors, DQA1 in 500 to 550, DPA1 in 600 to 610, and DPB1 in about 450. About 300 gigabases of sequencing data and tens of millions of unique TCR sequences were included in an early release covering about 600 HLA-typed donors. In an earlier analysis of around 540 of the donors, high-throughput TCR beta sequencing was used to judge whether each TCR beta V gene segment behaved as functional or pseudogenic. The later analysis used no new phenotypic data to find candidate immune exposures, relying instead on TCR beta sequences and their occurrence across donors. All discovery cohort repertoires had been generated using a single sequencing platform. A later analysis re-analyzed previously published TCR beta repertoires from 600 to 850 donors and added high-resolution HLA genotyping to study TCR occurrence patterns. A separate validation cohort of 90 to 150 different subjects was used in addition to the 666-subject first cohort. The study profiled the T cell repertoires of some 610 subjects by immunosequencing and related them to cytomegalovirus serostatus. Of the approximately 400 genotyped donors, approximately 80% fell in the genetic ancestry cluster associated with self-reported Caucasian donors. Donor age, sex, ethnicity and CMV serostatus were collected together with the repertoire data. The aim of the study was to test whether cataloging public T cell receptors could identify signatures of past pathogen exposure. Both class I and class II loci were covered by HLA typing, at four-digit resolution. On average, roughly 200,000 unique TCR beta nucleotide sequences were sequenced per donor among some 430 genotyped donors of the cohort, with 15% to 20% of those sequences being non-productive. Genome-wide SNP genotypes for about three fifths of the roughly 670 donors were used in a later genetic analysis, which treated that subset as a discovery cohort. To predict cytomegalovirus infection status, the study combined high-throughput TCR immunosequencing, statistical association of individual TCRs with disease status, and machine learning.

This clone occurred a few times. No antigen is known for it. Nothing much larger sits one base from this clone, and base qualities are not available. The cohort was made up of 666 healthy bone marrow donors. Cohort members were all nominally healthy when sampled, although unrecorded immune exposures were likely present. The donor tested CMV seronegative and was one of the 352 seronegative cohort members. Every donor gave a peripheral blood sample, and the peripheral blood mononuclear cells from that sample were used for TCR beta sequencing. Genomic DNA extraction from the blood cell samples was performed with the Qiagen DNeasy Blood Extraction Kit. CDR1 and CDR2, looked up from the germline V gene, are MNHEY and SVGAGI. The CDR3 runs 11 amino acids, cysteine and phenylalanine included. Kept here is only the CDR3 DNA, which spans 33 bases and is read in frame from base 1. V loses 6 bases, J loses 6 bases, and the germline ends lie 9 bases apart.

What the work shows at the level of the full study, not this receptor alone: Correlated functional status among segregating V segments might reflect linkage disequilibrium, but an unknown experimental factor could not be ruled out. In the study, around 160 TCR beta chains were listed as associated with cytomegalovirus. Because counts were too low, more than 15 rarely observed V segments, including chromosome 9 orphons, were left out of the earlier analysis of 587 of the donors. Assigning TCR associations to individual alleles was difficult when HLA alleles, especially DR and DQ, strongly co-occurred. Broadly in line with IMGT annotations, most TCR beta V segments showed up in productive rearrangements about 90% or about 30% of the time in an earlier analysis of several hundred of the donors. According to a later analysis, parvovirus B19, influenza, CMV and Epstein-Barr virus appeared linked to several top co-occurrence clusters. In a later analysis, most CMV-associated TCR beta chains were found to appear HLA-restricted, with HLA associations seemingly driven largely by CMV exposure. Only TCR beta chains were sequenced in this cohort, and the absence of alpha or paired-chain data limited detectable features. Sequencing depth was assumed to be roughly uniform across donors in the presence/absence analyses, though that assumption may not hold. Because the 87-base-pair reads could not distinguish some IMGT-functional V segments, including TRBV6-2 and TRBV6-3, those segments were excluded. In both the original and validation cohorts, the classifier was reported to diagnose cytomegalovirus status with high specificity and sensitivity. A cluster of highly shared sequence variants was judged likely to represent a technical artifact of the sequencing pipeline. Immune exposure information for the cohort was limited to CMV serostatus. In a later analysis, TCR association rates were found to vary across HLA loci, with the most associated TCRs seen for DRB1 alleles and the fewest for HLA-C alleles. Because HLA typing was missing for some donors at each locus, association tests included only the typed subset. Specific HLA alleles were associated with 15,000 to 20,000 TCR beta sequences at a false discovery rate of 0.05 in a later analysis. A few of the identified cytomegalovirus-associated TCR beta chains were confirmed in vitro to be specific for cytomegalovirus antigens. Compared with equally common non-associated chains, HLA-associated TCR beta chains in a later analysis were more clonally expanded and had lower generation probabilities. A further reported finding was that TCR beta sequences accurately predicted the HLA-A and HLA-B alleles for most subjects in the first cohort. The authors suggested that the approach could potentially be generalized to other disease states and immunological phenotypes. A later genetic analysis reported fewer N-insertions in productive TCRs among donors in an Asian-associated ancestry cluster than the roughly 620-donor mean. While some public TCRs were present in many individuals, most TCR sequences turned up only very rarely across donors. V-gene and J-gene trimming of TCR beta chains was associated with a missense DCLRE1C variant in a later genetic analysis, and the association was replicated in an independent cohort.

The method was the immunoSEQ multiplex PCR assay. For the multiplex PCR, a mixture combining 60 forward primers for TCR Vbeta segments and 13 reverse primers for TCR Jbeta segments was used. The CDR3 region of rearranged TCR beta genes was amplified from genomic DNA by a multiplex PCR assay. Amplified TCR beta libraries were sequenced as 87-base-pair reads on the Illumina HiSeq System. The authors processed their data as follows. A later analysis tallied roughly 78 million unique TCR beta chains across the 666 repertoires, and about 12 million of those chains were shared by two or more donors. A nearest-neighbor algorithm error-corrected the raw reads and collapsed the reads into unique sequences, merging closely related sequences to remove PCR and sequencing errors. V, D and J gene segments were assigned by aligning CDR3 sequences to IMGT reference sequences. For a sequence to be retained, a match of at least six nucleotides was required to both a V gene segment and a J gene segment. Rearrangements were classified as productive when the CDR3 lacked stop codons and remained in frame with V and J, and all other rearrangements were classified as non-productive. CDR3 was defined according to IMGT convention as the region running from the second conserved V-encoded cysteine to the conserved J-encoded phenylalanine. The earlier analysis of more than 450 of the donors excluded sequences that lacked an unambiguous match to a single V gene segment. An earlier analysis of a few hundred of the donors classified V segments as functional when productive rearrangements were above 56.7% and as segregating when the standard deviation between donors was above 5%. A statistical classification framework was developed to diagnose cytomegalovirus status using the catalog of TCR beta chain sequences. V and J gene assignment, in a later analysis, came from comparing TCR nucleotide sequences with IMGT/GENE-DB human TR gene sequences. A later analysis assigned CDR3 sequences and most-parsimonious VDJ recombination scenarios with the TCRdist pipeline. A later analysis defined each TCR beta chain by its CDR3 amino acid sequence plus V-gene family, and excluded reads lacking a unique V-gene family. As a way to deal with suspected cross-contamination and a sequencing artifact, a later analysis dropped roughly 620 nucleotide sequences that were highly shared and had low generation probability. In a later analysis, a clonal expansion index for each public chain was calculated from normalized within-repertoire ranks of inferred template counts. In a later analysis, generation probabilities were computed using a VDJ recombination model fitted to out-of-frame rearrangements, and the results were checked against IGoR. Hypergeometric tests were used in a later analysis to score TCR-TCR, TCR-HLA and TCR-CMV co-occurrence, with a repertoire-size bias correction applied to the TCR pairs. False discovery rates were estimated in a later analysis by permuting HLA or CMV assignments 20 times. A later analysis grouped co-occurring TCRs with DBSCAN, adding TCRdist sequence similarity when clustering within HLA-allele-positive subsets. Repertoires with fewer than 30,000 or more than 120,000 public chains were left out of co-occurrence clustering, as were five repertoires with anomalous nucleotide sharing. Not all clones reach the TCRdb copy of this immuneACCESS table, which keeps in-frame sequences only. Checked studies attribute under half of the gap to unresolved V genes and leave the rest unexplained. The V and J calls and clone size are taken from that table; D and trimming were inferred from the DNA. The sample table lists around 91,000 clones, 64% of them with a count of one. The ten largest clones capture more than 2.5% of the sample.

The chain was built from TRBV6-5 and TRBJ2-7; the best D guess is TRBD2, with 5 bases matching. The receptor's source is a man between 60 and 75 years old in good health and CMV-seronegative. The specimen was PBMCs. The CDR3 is CASRGGFEQYF. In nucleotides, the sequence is TGTGCCAGCAGAGGAGGATTCGAGCAGTACTTC.